This T cell receptor (beta chain) was captured in a study of blood T cells in healthy people across ages. General observations from the study: More naive CD4+ cells and higher diversity were found in long-lived than in aged donors.

This clonotype was observed a few times. The target antigen is unknown. Germline CDR1 reads MNHEY; CDR2 reads SVGEGT. This CDR3 spans 16 amino acids. V lost 5 bases to trimming and J lost 1 base; unmatched junction nucleotides: 6. Through a sample-barcoded 5' primer and a J-beta primer mix, a second PCR was run for roughly 6 to 12 cycles. TCRdb re-derived calls from the 5' RACE reads in MiXCR, one entry per CDR3 protein. The data show about 930,000 distinct CDR3 sequences, with 25% to 30% seen just once and roughly a tenth held by the top ten. The same data also went into a second study, on T cells of mothers and their children. As that study records: The sample comes from fewer than ten healthy Caucasian donors: mothers and children. Each child contributed several million TCR beta CDR3 reads, while each mother contributed over 8 million.

The chain employs TRBV6-2 or TRBV6-3 and TRBJ1-5; 9 bases are a match to TRBD1. The clonotype originates from a woman aged 40-49 years in good health. What was sequenced was blood. Here the CDR3 DNA reads TGTGCCAGCAGTCCCCGGGACAGGGTCAGCAATCAGCCCCAGCATTTT. Translating gives CASSPRDRVSNQPQHF.